The entry below describes one T cell receptor beta chain. The sample holds many counts of this clonotype. No antigen is known for it. A much larger clone sits a single nucleotide away, making a read error possible. The final CDR3 position lacks the conserved phenylalanine or tryptophan, pointing to a likely read error. The time point label, as the study defines it: sample taken at primary tumor resection. Donors were around 71 patients with early-stage, untreated non-small cell lung cancer from the lung TRACERx cohort. Without any cell sorting, TCR sequencing was performed on whole RNA extracted either from tumor and nontumor lung tissue or from cryopreserved PBMC samples. A patient was chosen for TCR sequencing only when enough RNA was available from at least two tumor regions. Before being selected, tumor and adjacent nontumor lung specimens were reviewed by a lung pathologist. V lost 2 bases and J lost 5 bases; the stretch between them is 3 bases long. As encoded in the germline V gene (reference sequence), CDR1 is DFQATT while CDR2 is SNEGSKA. The CDR3 totals 10 residues, both ends included. Kept here is only the CDR3 DNA, which spans 30 bases and is read in frame from base 1.

The data were taken from a study of spatial heterogeneity in lung cancer (dated by TCRdb to the late 2010s). Study-wide context: Beta-chain transcripts were consistently detected in greater numbers than alpha-chain transcripts, which likely reflected higher beta-chain transcript abundance. In tumor regions, TCR transcript counts showed a strong correlation with a T cell transcriptional module score from matched bulk RNA-seq. In the raw uncorrected reads, each unique combination of TCR and UMI appeared on average more than ten times. The study quantitatively compared TCR alpha and beta repertoires across multiple tumor regions, matched nontumor lung and blood in non-small cell lung cancer. TCR repertoire features were related to nonsynonymous mutation counts determined by whole-exome sequencing of tumor tissue. At surgery, roughly 220 tumor regions, some 61 matched nontumor lung samples and about 56 PBMC samples were TCR-sequenced for both alpha and beta chains.

Study-wide conclusions, independent of this receptor: TCR-seq coverage of tumor T cells was estimated at only roughly 7.7% for alpha chains and 13% to 15% for beta chains. Confirming at a functional level the hypothesis that regional TCRs recognize regional mutations was considered to require additional single-cell paired TCR alpha and beta sequencing. Counts of ubiquitous and regional expanded TCRs correlated with counts of ubiquitous and regional nonsynonymous mutations, respectively. A correlation was observed between the number of expanded intratumoral alpha and beta TCRs and the tumor nonsynonymous mutation count.

To prepare the library, 5' RACE was applied. Sequencing used a NextSeq 500. The TCR library protocol attached a unique molecular identifier to each TCR cDNA molecule to allow correction of PCR and sequencing errors. Turning to the authors' computational methods: Decombinator tools were used for TCR identification, UMI-based error correction and CDR3 extraction. TCRs above a frequency of 2 per 1,000, corresponding to the top 1% of the tumor frequency distribution, were defined as expanded. Expanded tumor TCRs statistically deemed absent (corrected P<0.05) from at least one tumor region were classed as regional, and all other expanded tumor TCRs were classed as ubiquitous. Renyi diversity was computed with the R vegan package after each repertoire had been subsampled 100 times to 5,000 TCRs. CDR3 similarity networks were constructed using string-kernel similarity of amino acid triplets, with links drawn between CDR3s whose pairwise similarity was above 0.82. In TCRdb, the public reads were trimmed at Q25 with fastp and aligned with MiXCR, with productive beta chains retained. Duplicate CDR3 protein sequences are folded into a single record with the most common DNA and genes. The V and J calls were determined by TCRdb, not by the authors. The sample contains around 2,700 distinct CDR3 sequences, 5.5% of them found a single time. The ten largest clones represent about 20% of the sample.

The sequenced sample was lung tumor tissue, obtained at surgery. This chain is built from TRBV20-1 and TRBJ2-5, with no D gene named confidently. The receptor's source is a male donor with early-stage non-small cell lung cancer. The DNA is as follows: TGCAGTGCTAGATGGGAGACCCAGTACTCC. It translates as CSARWETQYS.